The 21 T cell receptor beta chains given below trace back to one sample, sequenced in a study of blood T cell repertoires in COVID-19 (TCRdb year 2020). The method behind the library was the immunoSEQ multiplex PCR assay. TCRdb took this table from immuneACCESS and kept in-frame rearrangements with V and J called. Such tables lack part of the clones; where checked against another copy, unresolved V genes explain under half of the gap, and the rest is unexplained. This sample is represented by approximately 110,000 clones; around 74% of them were singletons. The top ten clones comprise 19% of the sample. The sample comprised peripheral blood. The receptors shown here come from a woman in her 70s with acute or convalescent COVID-19.

The rearrangement joins TRBV3-1 (or the pseudogene TRBV3-2) to TRBJ2-3, with TRBD2 matching 13 bases. The CDR3 length is 16 residues. The germline V gene has CDR1 LGHDT and CDR2 YNNKEL (reference sequence). V shed 4 bases, J shed 6 bases, and the junction held 7 bases outside the gene matches. This CDR3 reads CASSRGLAGTGDTQYF. Written as DNA, the CDR3 is TGTGCCAGCAGCCGGGGACTAGCGGGGACGGGGGATACGCAGTATTTT.

Worth noting for this clone: One end of the junction varies from germline; a read error may be responsible. V is TRBV6-1 and J is TRBJ2-2; 7 positions match TRBD1. The CDR3 length is 15 residues. CDR1 is MNHNS, CDR2 SASEGT, per germline. This chain's CDR3 is CASTEQGSNTGELFF. The CDR3 DNA reads as TGTGCCAGCACTGAACAGGGGTCGAACACCGGGGAGCTGTTTTTT.

This clone has more than one count but fewer than ten. The gene calls are TRBV6-1 and TRBJ2-1; a weak D match, TRBD2 (7 bases). The V gene's germline CDR1 is MNHNS and CDR2 SASEGT. The CDR3 spans 16 residues. Trimming cost V 1 base and J 12 bases, with 22 bases left between them. In DNA, the CDR3 is TGTGCCAGCAGTGAAGAGGACCCTGCGTGGGGGGGCTCGCAGTTCTTC. It yields the protein CASSEEDPAWGGSQFF.

J is TRBJ1-3 and V is TRBV6-5; TRBD1 agrees at 11 bases. V was pared by 6 bases and J by 4 bases, with 5 bases of the junction left unmatched. CDR1 is MNHEY, CDR2 SVGAGI, per germline. The CDR3 runs 15 residues. The CDR3 coding sequence is TGTGCCAGCAGATCAGGGACAGGGGGGGGAAACACCATATATTTT. Its protein is CASRSGTGGGNTIYF.

This clone was detected only once. The J gene is TRBJ2-1, the V gene TRBV2; 7 nucleotides agree with TRBD2. J was trimmed by 3 bases and V by 2 bases; bases with no gene match: 1. Germline values: CDR1 SNHLY, CDR2 FYNNEI. The CDR3 has 14 residues. The CDR3 is CASSELAVYNEQFF. The CDR3 nucleotides are TGTGCCAGCAGTGAACTAGCGGTCTACAATGAGCAGTTCTTC.

The chain has TRBV6-4 and TRBJ2-2, with D perhaps TRBD1 (5 bases). The length of the CDR3 is 16 residues. Trimming removed 0 bases from V and 3 bases from J, with 11 bases in between. CDR1 and CDR2 from the germline V gene are MRHNA and SNTAGT. The CDR3 DNA follows: TGTGCCAGCAGTGACTCGGGTGGGGCCTACACCGGGGAGCTGTTTTTT. Amino acid sequence: CASSDSGGAYTGELFF.

This chain uses TRBV5-1 with TRBJ2-2; 8 nucleotides match TRBD2. Germline-derived CDR1 and CDR2 are SGHRS and YFSETQ. The trim removed 0 bases at V and 5 bases at J, leaving 3 bases unmatched. The CDR3 has 15 amino acids. CDR3 DNA: TGCGCCAGCAGCTTGGCCGCGGGGGGTACCGGGGAGCTGTTTTTT. It codes for CASSLAAGGTGELFF. Full variable domain (remainder filled in from reference TRBV5-1 and TRBJ2-2): KAGVTQTPRYLIKTRGQQVTLSCSPISGHRSVSWYQQTPGQGLQFLFEYFSETQRNKGNFPGRFSGRQFSNSRSEMNVSTLELGDSALYLCASSLAAGGTGELFFGEGSRLTVL.

V and J are TRBV2 and TRBJ2-7, with D possibly TRBD1 on 6 matching bases. Trimming stripped 2 bases from V and 3 bases from J, with 14 bases between. Looked up from germline, CDR1 is SNHLY and CDR2 is FYNNEI. This CDR3 contains 15 residues. For the CDR3, the DNA is TGTGCCAGCAGTGAAACGCCCGGGACATTCTACGAGCAGTACTTC. The encoded protein is CASSETPGTFYEQYF.

J is TRBJ2-1 and V is TRBV18; D is ambiguous. CDR1 KGHSH and CDR2 LQKENI come from the germline V gene. This CDR3 comprises 17 residues. Trimming pared 6 bases from V and 8 bases from J, leaving 26 bases between. CDR3 in amino acids: CASSPRVNVMSNDEQFF. As DNA, the CDR3 is TGTGCCAGCTCCCCCCGCGTTAATGTTATGTCGAACGATGAGCAGTTCTTC.

This chain links TRBV7-8 with TRBJ2-1; TRBD2 matches 9 bases. This CDR3 has 15 residues. Per the germline V gene, CDR1 is SGHVS and CDR2 is FQNEAQ. The junction had 7 bases not matched to a gene; V was cut back by 1 base and J by 9 bases. CDR3 sequence reads: CASSLGAGGFGEQFF. The CDR3 region has the DNA TGTGCCAGCAGCTTAGGCGCGGGGGGGTTTGGTGAGCAGTTCTTC.

The table lists this clone with a few counts. The same CDR3 is also encoded by other DNA sequences in this sample. The chain has TRBV9 and TRBJ2-1; 7 nucleotides align to TRBD1. Germline V gene lookup returns CDR1 SGDLS and CDR2 YYNGEE. The CDR3 runs to 15 residues. Germline trimming cut 4 bases from V and 4 bases from J; bases unmatched to any gene: 8. This CDR3 reads CASSPRDRSYNEQFF. CDR3 DNA sequence: TGTGCCAGCAGCCCACGGGACAGATCGTACAATGAGCAGTTCTTC.

This clone came up many times. The rearrangement joins TRBV7-9 to TRBJ1-6; the D gene is possibly TRBD1 (5 bases). Trimming stripped 5 bases from V and 8 bases from J, with 10 bases between. This CDR3 spans 13 amino acids. CDR1 and CDR2 from the germline V gene are SEHNR and FQNEAQ (reference sequence). CDR3 amino acids: CASSSETDSPLHF. The CDR3, as DNA: TGTGCCAGCAGCAGCGAGACAGATTCACCCCTCCACTTT.

The rearrangement links TRBV27 to TRBJ2-2; D is undetermined. The CDR3 spans 19 residues. Germline loops: CDR1 MNHEY, CDR2 SMNVEV (reference sequence). Trimming took off 5 bases at V and 8 bases at J, with 30 bases between the two ends. CDR3 amino acids: CASSPTAAYLVEFLGELFF. In DNA, the CDR3 is TGTGCCAGCAGTCCCACCGCCGCCTACTTAGTGGAGTTTCTAGGGGAGCTGTTTTTT.

The chain uses TRBV6-6 and TRBJ1-1; a possible D gene is TRBD1 (5 bases). CDR1 and CDR2 from the germline V gene are MNHNY and SVGAGI (reference sequence). The V and J ends lost 6 bases and 0 bases respectively, with 20 bases between them. The CDR3 runs 17 residues. The CDR3 nucleotides read TGTGCCAGCAGCCGAGGGGCCCTGACACAAATGAACACTGAAGCTTTCTTT. Its translation: CASSRGALTQMNTEAFF.

The J gene is TRBJ1-1, the V gene TRBV6-5; 8 nucleotides align to TRBD1. In germline, CDR1 is MNHEY, CDR2 SVGAGI. Losses at the gene ends were 5 bases for V and 1 base for J; bases not matched to a gene: 6. The CDR3 runs to 15 residues. CDR3 bases: TGTGCCAGCAGTCAGGGACAGGCGCGGAACACTGAAGCTTTCTTT. Amino acids: CASSQGQARNTEAFF.

This clone was recorded only once. This chain links TRBV6-1 with TRBJ2-7; 12 bases fit TRBD2. V was pared by 4 bases and J by 2 bases, with 6 bases of the junction left unmatched. Germline loops: CDR1 MNHNS, CDR2 SASEGT. CDR3 size: 16 residues. CDR3 DNA: TGTGCCAGCAGTGCACTAGCGGGGGGCAAGACCTACGAGCAGTACTTC. Translating it yields CASSALAGGKTYEQYF.

The V gene is TRBV3-1 (or the pseudogene TRBV3-2), the J gene TRBJ1-4, with D possibly TRBD1 on 6 matching bases. Germline CDR1 LGHDT, CDR2 YNNKEL (reference sequence). Trimming pared 5 bases from V and 0 bases from J, leaving 22 bases between. This CDR3 has 19 residues. CDR3 in DNA: TGTGCCAGCAGCAAGGGCCAGGGGCGAGGATTTTCAACTAATGAAAAACTGTTTTTT. It codes for CASSKGQGRGFSTNEKLFF.

Concerning this clone itself: The same CDR3 can be traced to other DNA sequences in this sample. This rearrangement joins TRBV5-1 to TRBJ1-1, with a possible D match to TRBD1 (5 bases). V was cut by 4 bases and J by 1 base, with 11 bases left in between. CDR1 SGHRS and CDR2 YFSETQ come from the germline V gene. This CDR3 has 14 amino acids. The CDR3 is CASSPRGGNTEAFF. The CDR3 DNA is TGCGCCAGCAGCCCCCGCGGGGGGAACACTGAAGCTTTCTTT.

The rearrangement joins TRBV6-5 to TRBJ1-4; the D gene is possibly TRBD1 (6 bases). The CDR3 is 14 residues long. Trimming pared 6 bases from V and 4 bases from J, leaving 12 bases between. CDR1 and CDR2 from the germline V gene are MNHEY and SVGAGI. The CDR3 nucleotides read TGTGCCAGCAGACAGGGAATCAGTAATGAAAAACTGTTTTTT. Translating gives CASRQGISNEKLFF.

This chain uses TRBV5-1 with TRBJ1-1, with D possibly TRBD1 on 5 matching bases. V lost 5 bases and J 3 bases, leaving 17 bases between the germline ends. Germline V gives CDR1 SGHRS, CDR2 YFSETQ. The CDR3 spans 15 residues. The CDR3 region has the DNA TGCGCCAGCAGGGGCGCAGGGCGGTGGTACACTGAAGCTTTCTTT. It encodes CASRGAGRWYTEAFF. Together with reference TRBV5-1 and TRBJ1-1, the CDR3 gives the full variable domain: KAGVTQTPRYLIKTRGQQVTLSCSPISGHRSVSWYQQTPGQGLQFLFEYFSETQRNKGNFPGRFSGRQFSNSRSEMNVSTLELGDSALYLCASRGAGRWYTEAFFGQGTRLTVV.

This rearrangement joins TRBV5-1 to TRBJ2-5; D ambiguous. The CDR3 is 17 residues long. V was trimmed by 2 bases and J by 1 base, leaving 18 bases between them. Per germline, CDR1 SGHRS and CDR2 YFSETQ. CDR3 in DNA: TGCGCCAGCAGCTTCCCCGAAGAAACTGCATTCCAAGAGACCCAGTACTTC. Translating it yields CASSFPEETAFQETQYF.